The subject of this entry is one TCR beta chain. What antigen it recognizes has not been identified. Per-base quality was not reported, and no clone a single base away is much larger than it. The CDR3 starts with the cysteine, ends with the phenylalanine, and has 13 residues. Only CDR3 DNA is held: 39 bases, read in frame from base 1. According to the germline V gene, CDR1 reads MNHNS and CDR2 reads SASEGT. V is pared back by 7 bases and J by 0 bases, with 9 bases lying between the germline termini. The time point label of this sample denotes: around 26 weeks on oral tofacitinib. The treatment or condition label here, explained by the study, means: oral pan-JAK inhibitor, 5-10 mg twice daily. Lesional scalp punch biopsies and peripheral blood were obtained from alopecia areata patients. PBMCs were isolated by density centrifugation and stained for CD3, CD4 and CD8, and CD4+ and CD8+ T cells were sorted on a FACSAria.

The sample originates from a study of CD8+ T cells in alopecia areata (dated by TCRdb to 2017 to 2018). For the study in its entirety: Treated patients were enrolled in an open-label pilot trial of oral tofacitinib at 5 to 10 mg twice daily for moderate-to-severe alopecia areata. TCRbeta CDR3 regions were amplified by immunoSEQ multiplex PCR with 35 Vbeta forward and 13 Jbeta reverse primers. Scalp clonality was compared among normal scalp (n=4), patchy alopecia areata scalp (n=8), and alopecia totalis/universalis scalp (n=8). In humans, TCRbeta sequencing was performed on scalp tissue and on sorted CD4+ and CD8+ peripheral blood T cells from healthy controls and from patients with patchy or totalis/universalis alopecia areata. For the treated patients, the SALT score, which quantifies what percentage of scalp surface area is affected, served as the measure of disease severity. RNA came from the PAXgene miRNA kit for fixed scalp, the miRNeasy kit for PBMCs, and the RNeasy kit for mouse skin. Tofacitinib was given for 6 to 18 months, followed by 6 months of follow-up off drug to assess delayed response and recurrence. High-throughput TCRbeta sequencing was used to examine T cell clonal expansion in alopecia areata in both the C3H/HeJ mouse model and human patients. Tofacitinib-treated patients had biopsies at baseline and at 4 and 24 weeks of treatment, with a later scalp biopsy in several patients.

Overall results and qualifications from the work: Scalp clonality and the number of expanded CD8+ clones among the top 100 scalp clones were significantly decreased by tofacitinib. Shared TCR sequences between patients were less evident than in mice, which may be partly attributable to HLA diversity in the patient population. During tofacitinib treatment, many expanded lesional clones stuck around in both scalp and blood, and this persistence may partly explain why relapse happens after treatment is stopped. Resident alphabeta T cells in normal human skin are also sequenced, complicating scalp TCR repertoire analysis, unlike mouse skin dominated by gammadelta T cells. Because the treated cohort was small and had only one nonresponder, larger studies are needed to examine links between baseline CD8+ expansion and response. Higher clonality and more expanded CD8+ clones were observed in lesional scalp than in normal scalp, particularly in alopecia totalis/universalis, a finding suggestive of antigenic drive.

Library preparation used the immunoSEQ multiplex PCR assay. RNA was extracted from all samples and reverse transcribed into cDNA, which served as template for TCR sequencing. SuperScript III was used to make first-strand cDNA, primed with a 2:1 mix of oligo-dT and random hexamers. Amplification bias was assessed with a synthetic immune receptor repertoire, and residual bias was removed computationally. The original methods were these. Raw reads were preprocessed for error removal, and CDR3 was defined according to IMGT conventions as running from the conserved cysteine to phenylalanine. Clonality was computed as 1 minus the Shannon entropy, with the entropy normalized by log2 of the number of productive unique TCRs. Whether scalp clones were CD4 or CD8 was inferred by matching scalp TCRbeta sequences against CD4 and CD8 repertoires sorted from blood. The table comes from immuneACCESS by way of TCRdb, which keeps in-frame sequences with V and J called. Part of the clones is missing from these tables; in studies checked, under half for an unresolved V gene and the rest for unknown reasons. V, J and clone size derive from that table, while D and trimming were established from the DNA sequence. This sample lists 35,000 to 50,000 clones; more than 90% were detected once. The ten largest clones capture approximately 17% of the sample.

The rearranged segments are TRBV6-1 and TRBJ2-5, with no reliable assignment of the D segment. This TCR was recovered from a human donor with alopecia areata. This material consisted of CD8+ T cells sorted from blood, taken at week 24, from a patient treated with tofacitinib. This receptor has the CDR3 CASIPANQETQYF. The nucleotide sequence is TGTGCCAGCATTCCAGCGAACCAAGAGACCCAGTACTTC.